Below, 15 T cell receptor beta chains from the same sample are listed, as sequenced in a study of blood T cell repertoires in COVID-19. The assay was immunoSEQ multiplex PCR, and TCRdb's table has in-frame clones only and misses some. The table records some 40,000 clones, about 81% of them present only once. The sample taken for sequencing was peripheral blood. The receptors come from a human donor in a cohort sampled during active or convalescent COVID-19. The donor label of this sample is uncertain.

The chain recombines TRBV6-6 with TRBJ1-2; the match to TRBD1 covers 7 bases. There are 13 residues in the CDR3. Germline V gene data show CDR1 as MNHNY and CDR2 as SVGAGI (reference sequence). Germline trimming cut 5 bases from V and 0 bases from J; bases unmatched to any gene: 0. This chain's CDR3 is CASSDRANYGYTF. In nucleotides, the CDR3 is TGTGCCAGCAGTGACAGGGCTAACTATGGCTACACCTTC.

The V call is TRBV30, the J call TRBJ2-7; 11 bases line up with TRBD2. Germline lookup yields CDR1 GTSNPN and CDR2 SVGIG (reference sequence). This CDR3 contains 13 residues. V shed 4 bases and J 4 bases; nucleotides not matched to a gene: 3. In DNA form, the CDR3 reads TGTGCCTGGAATAGCGGGAGGGGGTACGAGCAGTACTTC. Translation: CAWNSGRGYEQYF.

This clone was recorded a few times. The CDR3 region is CASSPSLAGSSYEQYF. The DNA of the CDR3 is TGTGCCAGCAGCCCCTCACTAGCGGGGAGCTCCTACGAGCAGTACTTC. V gene TRBV5-5 combines with J gene TRBJ2-7, with 10 nucleotides matching TRBD2. Trimming cost V 4 bases and J 0 bases; bases outside gene matches: 7. The CDR3 is 16 residues long. Germline CDR1 SGHKS, CDR2 YYEKEE (reference sequence).

J is TRBJ2-7 and V is TRBV18; 8 bases are a match to TRBD2. V lost 3 bases, J lost 1 base, and 11 bases stayed unmatched. Germline V gene sequence: CDR1 KGHSH, CDR2 LQKENI. This CDR3 has 17 residues. CDR3 nucleotide sequence: TGTGCCAGCTCACCGGGTGGGAGAAGCGGGAGATCCTACGAGCAGTACTTC. Residues: CASSPGGRSGRSYEQYF. The full variable domain, its missing parts supplied by reference TRBV18 and TRBJ2-7, is NAGVMQNPRHLVRRRGQEARLRCSPMKGHSHVYWYRQLPEEGLKFMVYLQKENIIDESGMPKERFSAEFPKEGPSILRIQQVVRGDSAAYFCASSPGGRSGRSYEQYFGPGTRLTVT.

V gene TRBV3-1 (or the pseudogene TRBV3-2) combines with J gene TRBJ1-2, with 7 bases matching TRBD1. V was pared by 3 bases and J by 7 bases, with 8 bases of the junction left unmatched. The CDR3 runs 14 residues. CDR1 and CDR2 (germline): LGHDT, YNNKEL (reference sequence). Here the CDR3 DNA reads TGTGCCAGCAGCCAGCTTCCCCAGGGGGGTGGCTACACCTTC. This encodes CASSQLPQGGGYTF.

This chain joins TRBV19 and TRBJ1-5, with D hard to call. V shed 5 bases and J shed 3 bases, with 8 bases lying between them. Germline assignment: CDR1 LNHDA and CDR2 SQIVND (reference sequence). The CDR3 loop spans 13 amino acids. The CDR3 reads CASSVRANQPQHF. Written as DNA, the CDR3 is TGTGCCAGTAGTGTGAGGGCCAATCAGCCCCAGCATTTT.

The chain is built from TRBV24-1 and TRBJ2-3; 9 bases match TRBD1. The CDR3 spans 15 residues. V shed 5 bases and J 1 base; nucleotides not matched to a gene: 3. In germline, CDR1 is KGHDR, CDR2 SFDVKD. The CDR3 reads CATSARTGGTDTQYF. CDR3 in DNA: TGTGCCACCAGTGCCCGGACAGGGGGCACAGATACGCAGTATTTT.

The J gene is TRBJ2-7, the V gene TRBV19; 8 bases are a match to TRBD1. This CDR3 spans 13 amino acids. The germline CDR1 and CDR2 sequences are LNHDA and SQIVND (reference sequence). The V and J ends lost 10 bases and 7 bases, in that order; junction bases with no gene match: 12. The CDR3 bases are TGTGCCACTCAGGACAGGGCGTTGGGGGAGCAGTACTTC. Protein sequence: CATQDRALGEQYF.

The chain has TRBV5-1 and TRBJ2-5; no clear D gene. V was pared by 4 bases and J by 0 bases, with 7 bases between. Germline V CDR1 and CDR2: SGHRS, YFSETQ. This CDR3 is built from 13 residues. The CDR3 loop reads CASSMQYQETQYF. In DNA form, the CDR3 reads TGCGCCAGCAGCATGCAGTACCAAGAGACCCAGTACTTC.

The chain carries TRBV7-2 and TRBJ2-3; unclear D gene. CDR1 and CDR2 from the germline V gene are SGHTA and FQGNSA. Deletions cut 5 bases from V and 2 bases from J, with 11 bases between. This CDR3 comprises 14 residues. CDR3 coding DNA: TGTGCCAGCAGCCCGCGACTGGCCACAGATACGCAGTATTTT. Translating it yields CASSPRLATDTQYF.

The rearrangement links TRBV27 to TRBJ2-2; 9 bases line up with TRBD2. With V trimmed by 4 bases and J by 4 bases, 10 bases remained unmatched. Germline CDR1 MNHEY, CDR2 SMNVEV (reference sequence). This CDR3 contains 17 residues. The CDR3 region is CASSSLFGTSITGELFF. The CDR3, as DNA: TGTGCCAGCAGTTCTTTATTCGGGACTAGCATCACCGGGGAGCTGTTTTTT.

J is TRBJ2-3 and V is TRBV28, with D uncertain. Trimming removed 2 bases at V and 0 bases at J, with 6 bases between. The length of the CDR3 is 14 residues. Germline V lookup: CDR1 MDHEN, CDR2 SYDVKM. CDR3 region: CASSLLLSTDTQYF. Here the CDR3 DNA reads TGTGCCAGCAGTTTACTTCTTAGCACAGATACGCAGTATTTT.

This clone has only one observation. V gene TRBV4-3 combines with J gene TRBJ2-3; possible D gene TRBD1, 7 bases. Trimming removed 1 base at V and 6 bases at J, with 14 bases between. The CDR3 runs 15 residues. The germline CDR1 and CDR2 sequences are LGHNA and YSLEER. CDR3: CASSQGAGGKDTQYF. CDR3 DNA: TGCGCCAGCAGCCAAGGAGCAGGGGGGAAGGATACGCAGTATTTT.

The gene calls are TRBV9 and TRBJ2-3; D may be TRBD1 (6 bases). This CDR3 contains 16 residues. V lost 0 bases and J 3 bases, leaving 14 bases between the germline ends. The germline V gene encodes CDR1 SGDLS and CDR2 YYNGEE. This CDR3 is CASSVEVAGETDTQYF. CDR3 DNA: TGTGCCAGCAGCGTAGAGGTAGCAGGGGAAACAGATACGCAGTATTTT.

The chain carries TRBV6-5 and TRBJ1-1; maybe TRBD1 (5 bases). V lost 7 bases and J 2 bases, leaving 11 bases between the germline ends. Germline V gene sequence: CDR1 MNHEY, CDR2 SVGAGI. CDR3 size: 13 residues. The CDR3 spells CASKGTTNTEAFF. In DNA form, the CDR3 reads TGTGCCAGCAAAGGGACTACTAACACTGAAGCTTTCTTT.